This T cell receptor beta chain was obtained from a study of blood T cell repertoires in COVID-19. This CDR3 region has 16 residues. The V gene lost 1 base and the J gene lost 1 base, with 14 bases spanning the gap. Germline-derived CDR1 and CDR2 are SQVTM and ANQGSEA. The assay was immunoSEQ multiplex PCR, and TCRdb's table has in-frame clones only and misses some. In the table there are some 50,000 clones, over 75% of which are singletons. This receptor was obtained from a man between 40 and 49 years old with acute or convalescent COVID-19. The specimen sequenced was peripheral blood. The rearrangement uses TRBV29-1 and TRBJ1-3, with D unresolved. CDR3 sequence: CSVEGPGLTSGNTIYF. DNA for the CDR3: TGCAGCGTTGAAGGACCGGGATTAACGTCTGGAAACACCATATATTTT. Combining the CDR3 with reference TRBV29-1 and TRBJ1-3 gives the whole variable domain SAVISQKPSRDICQRGTSLTIQCQVDSQVTMMFWYRQQPGQSLTLIATANQGSEATYESGFVIDKFPISRPNLTFSTLTVSNMSPEDSSIYLCSVEGPGLTSGNTIYFGEGSWLTVV.